These 14 T cell receptor beta chains were sequenced from one sample in a study of blood T cell repertoires in COVID-19 (dated by TCRdb to 2020 to 2021). Library method: the immunoSEQ multiplex PCR assay. Sourced from immuneACCESS, this table was stored by TCRdb with only in-frame sequences that have V and J called. A share of the clones is absent; for the studies checked, an unresolved V gene accounts for under half, and the remainder has no known explanation. This sample comprises about 130,000 clones, over 75% of them detected only once. Together, the top ten hold more than 0.9% of the sample. Sequencing was performed on peripheral blood. These receptors all stem from a woman over 75 with acute or convalescent COVID-19.

The V and J genes are TRBV12-3 or TRBV12-4 and TRBJ1-2, with unresolved D. Trimming left V 4 bases short and J 6 bases short, with 12 bases between. CDR3 size: 13 residues. The CDR3 DNA is TGTGCCAGCAGTTCCCGGGAGTCTAATGGCTACACCTTC. It yields the protein CASSSRESNGYTF.

This clone was found a few times. The rearrangement links TRBV6-6 to TRBJ1-3, with 8 bases fitting TRBD1. The CDR3 extends over 15 amino acids. Looked up from germline, CDR1 is MNHNY and CDR2 is SVGAGI (reference sequence). The trim removed 6 bases at V and 0 bases at J, leaving 4 bases unmatched. This CDR3 reads CASSGRGLSGNTIYF. CDR3 nucleotide sequence: TGTGCCAGCAGCGGCAGGGGGCTCTCTGGAAACACCATATATTTT.

The J gene is TRBJ2-4, the V gene TRBV7-9; TRBD1 is a possible D gene (5 bases). Germline V lookup: CDR1 SEHNR, CDR2 FQNEAQ (reference sequence). CDR3 length: 13 amino acids. V lost 3 bases to trimming and J lost 6 bases, with 9 bases between them. The CDR3 coding sequence is TGTGCCAGCAGCTTTCCTGACAGAAACATTCAGTACTTC. Protein: CASSFPDRNIQYF.

CDR3: CASSYPRIPISTGELFF. As DNA, the CDR3 is TGTGCCAGCAGTTATCCCAGGATCCCAATTTCCACCGGGGAGCTGTTTTTT. V gene TRBV6-2 or TRBV6-3 combines with J gene TRBJ2-2; D is ambiguous. The V end was cut by 3 bases, the J end by 4 bases, with 18 bases between. There are 17 residues in the CDR3. The germline CDR1 and CDR2 sequences are MNHEY and SVGEGT.

The V and J genes are TRBV7-9 and TRBJ1-3; D is unclear. There are 17 residues in the CDR3. CDR1 and CDR2 from the germline V gene are SEHNR and FQNEAQ (reference sequence). Trimming left V 1 base short and J 2 bases short, with 15 bases between. CDR3 coding DNA: TGTGCCAGCAGCTTAGGATACAATTCCGCACCTGGAAACACCATATATTTT. Residues: CASSLGYNSAPGNTIYF.

The V gene is TRBV3-1 (or the pseudogene TRBV3-2), the J gene TRBJ2-3, with 12 bases fitting TRBD2. The germline V gene encodes CDR1 LGHDT and CDR2 YNNKEL (reference sequence). The CDR3 has 15 residues. With V trimmed by 3 bases and J by 3 bases, 1 base remained unmatched. The CDR3 sequence is CASSQTSGGTDTQYF. The CDR3 region has the DNA TGTGCCAGCAGCCAGACTAGCGGGGGTACAGATACGCAGTATTTT.

A single count supports this clone. This rearrangement joins TRBV6-6 to TRBJ1-2; 8 bases are a match to TRBD1. The CDR3 is made up of 16 amino acids. The trim removed 4 bases at V and 0 bases at J, leaving 7 bases unmatched. Germline CDR1 is MNHNY and CDR2 is SVGAGI (reference sequence). The CDR3 nucleotides are TGTGCCAGCAGTTCCAGGGGGCGCGCGGCTAACTATGGCTACACCTTC. As protein: CASSSRGRAANYGYTF.

This clone was found once. The genes are TRBV2 and TRBJ2-1; 11 bases align to TRBD2. The CDR3 sequence is 15 residues long. CDR1 and CDR2 (germline): SNHLY, FYNNEI. V shed 9 bases, J shed 7 bases, and the junction held 11 bases outside the gene matches. The CDR3, as DNA: TGTGCCAGGGGGGTTTCTTCTAGCGGGAGGAATGAGCAGTTCTTC. Translation gives CARGVSSSGRNEQFF.

The chain uses TRBV3-1 (or the pseudogene TRBV3-2) and TRBJ2-2; D is unclear. CDR1 and CDR2 (germline): LGHDT, YNNKEL (reference sequence). Trimming pared 1 base from V and 7 bases from J, leaving 7 bases between. CDR3 size: 13 residues. CDR3 coding DNA: TGTGCCAGCAGCCAAGTCTCTCGCGGGGAGCTGTTTTTT. As protein: CASSQVSRGELFF.

V is TRBV5-1 and J is TRBJ2-1; tentatively, D is TRBD1 (6 bases). The CDR3 loop spans 17 amino acids. Germline CDR1 reads SGHRS; CDR2 reads YFSETQ. V lost 0 bases and J 0 bases, leaving 13 bases between the germline ends. CDR3 sequence: CASSLGGTPGSYNEQFF. The CDR3 DNA is TGCGCCAGCAGCTTGGGGGGGACACCCGGCTCCTACAATGAGCAGTTCTTC. Based on the CDR3 plus reference TRBV5-1 and TRBJ2-1, the full variable domain is KAGVTQTPRYLIKTRGQQVTLSCSPISGHRSVSWYQQTPGQGLQFLFEYFSETQRNKGNFPGRFSGRQFSNSRSEMNVSTLELGDSALYLCASSLGGTPGSYNEQFFGPGTRLTVL.

This clone was detected only once. This chain uses TRBV4-2 with TRBJ2-5; D possibly corresponds to TRBD1 (5 bases). Germline V CDR1 and CDR2: LGHNA, YNFKEQ. The CDR3 has 14 amino acids. V dropped 0 bases and J dropped 5 bases, with 10 bases sitting between them. CDR3 loop: CASSQEWGRETQYF. The CDR3 region has the DNA TGTGCCAGCAGCCAAGAGTGGGGCCGGGAGACCCAGTACTTC.

The chain combines TRBV7-9 with TRBJ1-5; a weak D match, TRBD1 (6 bases). This CDR3 region has 17 residues. Between the trimmed V and J ends, which lost 4 bases and 5 bases, there was a span of 21 bases. The germline CDR1 and CDR2 sequences are SEHNR and FQNEAQ (reference sequence). Written as DNA, the CDR3 is TGTGCCAGCAGCTCCTCTACAATGAGCCAGGGGTATCAGCCCCAGCATTTT. It yields the protein CASSSSTMSQGYQPQHF.

This chain uses TRBV9 with TRBJ1-6, with unresolved D. Germline lookup yields CDR1 SGDLS and CDR2 YYNGEE. The CDR3 loop spans 15 amino acids. Deletions cut 0 bases from V and 7 bases from J, with 11 bases between. CDR3 DNA sequence: TGTGCCAGCAGCGTAGGGCAGAACATCAATTCACCCCTCCACTTT. Translation gives CASSVGQNINSPLHF.

The rearrangement uses TRBV18 and TRBJ2-7; D remains unclear. V lost 3 bases, J lost 2 bases, and 11 bases lay in between. Germline-derived CDR1 and CDR2 are KGHSH and LQKENI. The CDR3 runs 14 residues. The CDR3 sequence: CASSPNLEAYEQYF. For the CDR3, the DNA is TGTGCCAGCTCACCGAACCTTGAGGCCTACGAGCAGTACTTC.